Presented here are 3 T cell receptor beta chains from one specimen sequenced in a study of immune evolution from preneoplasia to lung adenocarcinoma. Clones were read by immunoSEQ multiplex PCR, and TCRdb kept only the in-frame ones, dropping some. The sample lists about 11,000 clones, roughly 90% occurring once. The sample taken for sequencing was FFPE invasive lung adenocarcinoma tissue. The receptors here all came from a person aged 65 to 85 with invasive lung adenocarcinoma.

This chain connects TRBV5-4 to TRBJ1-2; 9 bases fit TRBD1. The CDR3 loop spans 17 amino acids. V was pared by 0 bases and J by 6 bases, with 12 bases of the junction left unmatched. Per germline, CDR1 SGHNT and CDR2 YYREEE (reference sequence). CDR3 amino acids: CASSLEITGGARDGYTF. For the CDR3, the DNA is TGTGCCAGCAGCTTGGAGATAACAGGGGGCGCGAGGGATGGCTACACCTTC. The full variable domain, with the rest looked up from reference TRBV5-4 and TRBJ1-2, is ETGVTQSPTHLIKTRGQQVTLRCSSQSGHNTVSWYQQALGQGPQFIFQYYREEENGRGNFPPRFSGLQFPNYSSELNVNALELDDSALYLCASSLEITGGARDGYTFGSGTRLTVV.

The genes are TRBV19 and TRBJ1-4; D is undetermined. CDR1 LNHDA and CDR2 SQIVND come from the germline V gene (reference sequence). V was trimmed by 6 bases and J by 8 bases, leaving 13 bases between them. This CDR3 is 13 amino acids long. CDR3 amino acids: CASRIWSEEKLFF. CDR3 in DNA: TGTGCCAGTAGGATTTGGAGTGAGGAAAAACTGTTTTTT.

The CDR3 loop is CASSSPGADTQYF. The CDR3 DNA follows: TGCGCCAGCAGCTCCCCGGGGGCAGATACGCAGTATTTT. The chain carries TRBV5-1 and TRBJ2-3; maybe TRBD2 (6 bases). The CDR3 is made up of 13 amino acids. Trimming shortened V by 3 bases and J by 4 bases, and 9 bases separated the two germline ends. Germline values: CDR1 SGHRS, CDR2 YFSETQ.